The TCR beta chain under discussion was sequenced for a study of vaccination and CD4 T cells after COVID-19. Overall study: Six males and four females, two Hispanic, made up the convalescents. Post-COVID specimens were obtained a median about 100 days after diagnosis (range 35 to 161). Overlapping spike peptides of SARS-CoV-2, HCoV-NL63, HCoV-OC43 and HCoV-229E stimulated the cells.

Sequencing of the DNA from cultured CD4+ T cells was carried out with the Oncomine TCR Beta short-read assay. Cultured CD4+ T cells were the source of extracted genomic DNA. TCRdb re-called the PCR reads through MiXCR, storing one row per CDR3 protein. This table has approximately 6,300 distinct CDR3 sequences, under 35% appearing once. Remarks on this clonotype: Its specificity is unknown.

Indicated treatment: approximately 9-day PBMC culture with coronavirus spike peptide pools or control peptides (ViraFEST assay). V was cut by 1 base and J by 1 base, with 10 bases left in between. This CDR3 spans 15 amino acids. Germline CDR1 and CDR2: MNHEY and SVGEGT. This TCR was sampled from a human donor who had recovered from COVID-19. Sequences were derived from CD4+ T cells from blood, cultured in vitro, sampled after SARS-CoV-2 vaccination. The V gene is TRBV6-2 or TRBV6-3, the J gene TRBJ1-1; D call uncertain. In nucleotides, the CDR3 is TGTGCCAGCAGTTACTATGGCAGTTCGAACACTGAAGCTTTCTTT. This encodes CASSYYGSSNTEAFF.